The clone carrying this TCR beta chain was recorded many times. These data come from a study of low-dose radiotherapy and immunotherapy resistance in tumors. TRAV and TRBV primers primed cDNA for both TCRalpha and TCRbeta. Both a constant-region primer and a V-primer adapter served to amplify TCRs across roughly 21 PCR cycles. Amplifying the isolated mRNA was done by in vitro transcription. Each CDR3 protein gets one entry after TCRdb re-called the reads with MiXCR. This sample has 45,000 or so distinct CDR3 sequences; 20% to 30% occur once, and the top ten carry about 9.4%. The CDR3 extends over 16 amino acids. Germline assignment: CDR1 MDHEN and CDR2 SYDVKM. Trimming stripped 6 bases from V and 4 bases from J, with 20 bases between. Time point given: after trial treatment. Treatment given: LDRT plus nivolumab, ipilimumab, low-dose cyclophosphamide and aspirin (RACIN trial).

Sequenced material: PBMCs, taken after low-dose radiotherapy plus immunotherapy. The TCR originated in a male donor with prostate cancer. The rearrangement joins TRBV28 to TRBJ2-3; TRBD1 might be the D (7 bases). CDR3 sequence (DNA): TGTGCCAGCAGCCTTAAGGGCAGGGGGAGGTCAGATACGCAGTATTTT. Protein: CASSLKGRGRSDTQYF.